This T cell receptor (beta chain) emerged from a study of blood T cell repertoires in COVID-19 (dated by TCRdb to 2020 to 2022). In the study overall: Samples from collaborators originated in the United States, Italy and Spain and spanned both the acute and convalescent phases of COVID-19. Samples came from the ongoing ImmuneRACE study (first 160 participants) plus 1,254 subjects from 6 global collaborators. The repertoires were released in a freely available public database meant as a resource for research on the immune response to SARS-CoV-2. Deeply sampled blood TCRbeta repertoires from subjects exposed to, actively infected with, or recovered from COVID-19 were included in the dataset. Where HLA class I and class II types were available, the types were taken from metadata supplied by the sample provider, not from assay-based typing. Sample metadata almost always included a de-identified subject ID, COVID-19 status, age in years and sex. The material from the prospective study consisted of cDNA or gDNA derived from T cells, B-cell-depleted T cells, or PBMCs. Broad study findings and their caveats: The amount of clinical and demographic metadata varied by source and participant and was provided uncurated.

A note on this clone: There is no known antigen for this receptor. The record has no base qualities; no much larger clone is one base away.

TCRbeta CDR3 regions were amplified from genomic DNA using the immunoSEQ Assay, a bias-controlled multiplex PCR. Per the source publication's procedure: Within the assay, amplification of reference gene primers was used to estimate how many nucleated cells each sample contained. To quantify the absolute abundance of each unique TCRbeta CDR3 rearrangement, sequence reads were collapsed and filtered. For each sample, productive Simpson clonality was calculated as the square root of Simpson's diversity index across productive rearrangements. This is the immuneACCESS table as TCRdb keeps it, with only in-frame sequences that have V and J called. A part of the clones is gone; compared with another copy, unresolved V genes explain less than half, and the rest is unexplained. D and trimming come from the DNA, and the V and J calls and clone size come from that table. This sample has roughly 120,000 clones in its table, and 90% to 95% of those were observed once. 2.1% of the sample comes from the top ten.

One collaborating source in Seattle enrolled patients while the patients were actively infected and followed the patients over time throughout the course of disease. The collaborating institutions used their own protocols to collect whole blood in K2EDTA tubes. For TCRbeta analysis, collaborator samples were shipped as frozen whole blood, as isolated PBMCs, or as DNA extracted from either sample type. Sequences MNHEY (CDR1) and SVGAGI (CDR2) are obtained from the germline V gene. The CDR3 covers 14 residues, taking in both the cysteine and the phenylalanine. Just CDR3 DNA is preserved here, 42 bases in frame from base 1. For this chain, trimming is 4 bases at the V end and 3 bases at the J end, and the number of junction bases without a gene match is 5.

The clonotype originates from a man aged 50 or older with COVID-19, enrolled during active disease. The source material was peripheral blood. Here the chain combines TRBV6-5 and TRBJ2-7, with 8 middle bases fitting TRBD1. The sequenced DNA: TGTGCCAGCAGTTTAACAGGGGGGTACTACGAGCAGTACTTC. Its coded protein is CASSLTGGYYEQYF.